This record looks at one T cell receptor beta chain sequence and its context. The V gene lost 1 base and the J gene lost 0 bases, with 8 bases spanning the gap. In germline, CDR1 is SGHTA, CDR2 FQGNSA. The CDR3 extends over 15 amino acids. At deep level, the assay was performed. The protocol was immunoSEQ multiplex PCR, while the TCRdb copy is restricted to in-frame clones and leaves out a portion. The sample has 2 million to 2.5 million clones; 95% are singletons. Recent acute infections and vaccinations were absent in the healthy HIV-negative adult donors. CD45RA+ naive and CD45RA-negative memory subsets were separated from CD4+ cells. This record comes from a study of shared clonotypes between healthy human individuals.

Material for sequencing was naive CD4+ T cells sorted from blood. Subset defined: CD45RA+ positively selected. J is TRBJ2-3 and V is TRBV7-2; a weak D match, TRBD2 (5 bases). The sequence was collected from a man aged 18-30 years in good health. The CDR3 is CASSLGGYSTDTQYF. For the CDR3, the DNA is TGTGCCAGCAGCTTAGGAGGGTATAGCACAGATACGCAGTATTTT.